This TCR beta chain was found in a study of blood T cell repertoires in COVID-19. Overall study context: Sources were T cells, B-cell-depleted T cells, or PBMCs; the material itself was cDNA or gDNA.

Trimming cost V 2 bases and J 8 bases; bases outside gene matches: 8. The germline V gene encodes CDR1 KGHSH and CDR2 LQKENI. This CDR3 has 15 amino acids. Per the authors' pipeline: Amplification from reference gene primers served as the basis for estimated nucleated cell counts. Generated by immunoSEQ multiplex PCR, the TCRdb table keeps only in-frame clones and is missing some. For V, J and clone size, that table is used; D and trimming come from the DNA. The sample carries 100,000 to 130,000 clones, roughly 84% recorded once. The chain carries TRBV18 and TRBJ1-2, with 10 bases that match TRBD1. The sequence came from a human donor in a cohort sampled during active COVID-19. Sample: peripheral blood. The DNA of the CDR3 is TGTGCCAGCTCACCAGAAGCCGGGACAGGGGCCGGCTACACCTTC. Residues: CASSPEAGTGAGYTF.